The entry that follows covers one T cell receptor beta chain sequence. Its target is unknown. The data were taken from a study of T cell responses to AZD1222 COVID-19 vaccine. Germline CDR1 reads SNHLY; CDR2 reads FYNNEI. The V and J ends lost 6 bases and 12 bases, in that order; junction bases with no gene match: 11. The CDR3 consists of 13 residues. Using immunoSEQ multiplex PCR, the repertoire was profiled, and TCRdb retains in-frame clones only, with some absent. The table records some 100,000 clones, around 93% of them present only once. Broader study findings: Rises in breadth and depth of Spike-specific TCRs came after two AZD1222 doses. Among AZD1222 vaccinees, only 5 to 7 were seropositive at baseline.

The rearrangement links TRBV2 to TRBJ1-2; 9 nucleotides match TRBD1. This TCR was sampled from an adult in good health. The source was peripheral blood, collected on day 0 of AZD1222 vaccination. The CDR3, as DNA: TGTGCCAGCAGGGGACAGGGTTCGAGGAGAAACACCTTC. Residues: CASRGQGSRRNTF.